This T cell receptor (beta chain) emerged from a study of spatial heterogeneity in lung cancer. Overall study findings and caveats: Tracking of tumor mutation counts was seen in expanded intratumoral alpha and beta TCR counts. Tallies of expanded TCRs, which were sorted into ubiquitous and regional groups, correlated with counts of ubiquitous and regional nonsynonymous mutations, respectively.

V lost 3 bases, J lost 6 bases, and 5 bases stayed unmatched. This CDR3 is built from 15 residues. The germline V gene encodes CDR1 SGHVS and CDR2 FQNEAQ. TCRdb reanalysed the 5' RACE reads using MiXCR and keeps one entry per CDR3 protein. The sample lists over 15,000 distinct CDR3 sequences, around 7.1% seen once, with around 20% in the top ten. Time point of the sample: sample taken at primary tumor resection. This clonotype was observed a handful of times. No antigen is known for it. Because this beta chain is a stray read in a library intended to capture alpha chains, its abundance should not be given much weight.

This receptor was identified in a female donor with early-stage non-small cell lung cancer. This sequence joins TRBV7-8 and TRBJ2-1; 10 nucleotides match TRBD1. Sequences were derived from lung tumor tissue, sampled at surgery. The CDR3 nucleotides are TGTGCCAGCAGCTTCCGGGACAGGGGTTTCAATGAGCAGTTCTTC. Protein: CASSFRDRGFNEQFF.